The text below deals with one T cell receptor beta chain. This clonotype was counted at least ten times. The specificity of this receptor is unknown. No quality values exist for individual bases; no much larger clone is one base distant. What this sample's time point label stands for: sample taken at primary tumor resection. Samples were obtained from fewer than 80 patients with early-stage, untreated non-small cell lung cancer from the lung TRACERx cohort. For TCR sequencing, whole RNA was extracted from tumor and nontumor lung tissue, or from cryopreserved PBMC samples, and no cell sorting was done. Patients were selected for TCR sequencing only if sufficient RNA was available from at least two tumor regions. A lung pathologist reviewed the tumor and adjacent nontumor lung specimens before the specimens were selected. Inclusive of the bounding cysteine and phenylalanine, the CDR3 is 12 residues long. Of the read, only the CDR3 DNA is kept; its 36 bases are in frame from base 1. The trim is 3 bases for V and 7 bases for J, with a gap of 9 bases between the germline ends. The germline V gene supplies CDR1 SNHLY and CDR2 FYNNEI.

This sample is part of a study of spatial heterogeneity in lung cancer (dated by TCRdb to between 2019 and 2020). For the study in its entirety: More beta-chain than alpha-chain transcripts were consistently detected, likely reflecting higher beta-chain transcript abundance. In tumor regions, TCR transcript counts showed a strong correlation with a T cell transcriptional module score derived from matched bulk RNA-seq. In the raw uncorrected reads, each unique combination of TCR and UMI appeared more than ten times on average. The study quantitatively compared TCR alpha and beta repertoires across multiple tumor regions, matched nontumor lung and blood in non-small cell lung cancer. Nonsynonymous mutation counts, determined by whole-exome sequencing of tumor tissue, were related to TCR repertoire features. Both alpha and beta chains were TCR-sequenced in samples taken at surgery, namely 220 tumor regions, around 64 matched nontumor lung samples and approximately 51 PBMC samples.

The library was built by means of 5' RACE. This sample was sequenced with a NextSeq 500. To allow correction of PCR and sequencing errors, the TCR library protocol tagged every TCR cDNA molecule with a unique molecular identifier. For the original study's pipeline: TCR identification, UMI-based error correction and CDR3 extraction were performed with Decombinator tools. TCRs above a frequency of 2 per 1,000, corresponding to the top 1% of the tumor frequency distribution, were defined as expanded. Expanded tumor TCRs were classed as regional if statistically deemed absent (corrected P<0.05) from at least one tumor region, otherwise ubiquitous. Renyi diversity was computed with the R vegan package after each repertoire had been subsampled 100 times to 5,000 TCRs. CDR3 similarity networks were built from amino acid triplet string-kernel similarity, with CDR3s being connected when pairwise similarity was above 0.82. TCRdb took the public reads, trimmed them with fastp at Q25, ran MiXCR for clone calling and kept in-frame beta chains. Each entry is one CDR3 protein sequence, shown with its most common DNA and genes. None of the V and J calls come from the authors' own analysis; TCRdb made them. Across this sample there are under 6,000 distinct CDR3 sequences, with 8.4% seen only once. The biggest ten clones account for 31% of the sample.

The investigation overall reported the following: Counts of ubiquitous and regional expanded TCRs correlated with counts of ubiquitous and regional nonsynonymous mutations, respectively. Confirming at a functional level the hypothesis that regional TCRs recognize regional mutations was considered to require additional single-cell paired TCR alpha and beta sequencing. A correlation was observed between the number of expanded intratumoral alpha and beta TCRs and the tumor nonsynonymous mutation count. TCR-seq coverage of tumor T cells was estimated to be only roughly 7.3% for alpha chains and around 13% for beta chains.

The TCR sequence derives from a male donor with early-stage non-small cell lung cancer. The chain is encoded by TRBV2 joined to TRBJ2-5; the D segment could be TRBD2, given 5 matching bases. The sample consisted of lung tumor tissue, taken at surgery. The DNA reads as follows: TGTGCCAGCAGTGAGGCTAGCAGGACCCAGTACTTC. Its translation is CASSEASRTQYF.